The 21 T cell receptor beta chains given below trace back to one sample, sequenced in a study of CD8 T cells in Susac syndrome. An input of 0.5 to 1 ug of RNA was subjected to reverse transcription using random hexamers. TCRdb fed the immunoSEQ multiplex PCR reads into MiXCR, producing one record per CDR3 protein. The sample comprises about 300,000 distinct CDR3 sequences, roughly 85% of which are singletons, and 0.21% rests with the top ten. Input material: CD8+ T cells from PBMCs. The receptors originated from a human donor with multiple sclerosis.

This chain joins TRBV9 and TRBJ2-1, with D tentatively TRBD1 (8 bases). CDR1 and CDR2 from the germline V gene are SGDLS and YYNGEE. V was cut by 3 bases and J by 6 bases, with 22 bases left in between. The CDR3 runs 17 residues. CDR3 nucleotides: TGTGCCAGCAGCGCCGCCGGGGGGACAGGCGACGGCAATGAGCAGTTCTTC. Amino acids: CASSAAGGTGDGNEQFF.

The rearrangement uses TRBV4-1 and TRBJ2-1; TRBD2 matches at 7 bases. Per the germline V gene, CDR1 is MGHRA and CDR2 is YSYEKL. Unmatched junction bases numbered 6, after V lost 3 bases and J lost 4 bases. This CDR3 is built from 15 residues. The CDR3: CASSQSGTTYNEQFF. As DNA, the CDR3 is TGCGCCAGCAGCCAGAGCGGGACTACGTACAATGAGCAGTTCTTC.

The rearrangement uses TRBV7-9 and TRBJ1-1; D is unclear. Trimming took 8 bases from V and 8 from J, leaving 12 bases between them. The CDR3 contains 11 residues. Germline CDR1 SEHNR, CDR2 FQNEAQ (reference sequence). The CDR3 loop reads CASEISREAFF. The CDR3 nucleotides read TGTGCCAGCGAAATTTCGAGGGAAGCTTTCTTT.

V gene TRBV27 combines with J gene TRBJ2-1; 9 positions agree with TRBD2. CDR3 length equals 15 residues. CDR1 is MNHEY, CDR2 SMNVEV, per germline (reference sequence). V lost 3 bases to trimming and J lost 4 bases; unmatched junction nucleotides: 4. The DNA for the CDR3 is TGTGCCAGCAGTTTCTTCAGCGGGAGGTACAATGAGCAGTTCTTC. Protein sequence: CASSFFSGRYNEQFF.

The chain couples TRBV9 to TRBJ2-2; 7 nucleotides align to TRBD1. The trim removed 0 bases at V and 0 bases at J, leaving 2 bases unmatched. Per the germline V gene, CDR1 is SGDLS and CDR2 is YYNGEE. The CDR3 extends over 16 amino acids. CDR3 nucleotides: TGTGCCAGCAGCGTAGAGGGGGCTCCGAACACCGGGGAGCTGTTTTTT. Its protein is CASSVEGAPNTGELFF.

The chain couples TRBV7-9 to TRBJ1-5; tentatively, D is TRBD1 (5 bases). CDR3 size: 14 residues. Germline loops: CDR1 SEHNR, CDR2 FQNEAQ (reference sequence). Trimming took 6 bases from V and 5 from J, leaving 14 bases between them. The CDR3 here is CASSRDGEYQPQHF. CDR3 in DNA: TGTGCCAGCAGTCGGGACGGAGAGTATCAGCCCCAGCATTTT.

The count of this clonotype is one. The gene calls are TRBV20-1 and TRBJ1-6; D is unclear. Germline CDR1 reads DFQATT; CDR2 reads SNEGSKA (reference sequence). The CDR3 consists of 17 residues. The V gene lost 0 bases and the J gene lost 9 bases, with 21 bases spanning the gap. As DNA, the CDR3 is TGCAGTGCTAGAGATGATACGGCACCTACTCGGGGTTCACCCCTCCACTTT. Protein: CSARDDTAPTRGSPLHF.

This chain uses TRBV28 with TRBJ2-7, with 9 nucleotides matching TRBD1. The ends lost 4 bases at V and 5 bases at J; junction bases unmatched: 15. Per the germline V gene, CDR1 is MDHEN and CDR2 is SYDVKM. The CDR3 is made up of 17 amino acids. The CDR3, as DNA: TGTGCCAGCAGTTCTCCGGGGACAGGGCAGAAGGGTGACGAGCAGTACTTC. Its translation: CASSSPGTGQKGDEQYF.

This sequence joins TRBV30 and TRBJ2-5; D is tentatively TRBD1 or TRBD2 (5 bases each). Germline loops: CDR1 GTSNPN, CDR2 SVGIG (reference sequence). The V end lost 2 bases, the J end lost 11 bases, and 18 bases lay between the germline ends. The CDR3 loop spans 13 amino acids. CDR3 in amino acids: CAWSLTYRDPQYF. As DNA, the CDR3 is TGTGCCTGGAGTTTAACGTACCGGGACCCACAGTACTTC.

V gene TRBV25-1 combines with J gene TRBJ2-3; D uncertain. V was trimmed by 6 bases and J by 0 bases, leaving 13 bases between them. The germline V gene has CDR1 MGHDK and CDR2 SYGVNS. The CDR3 runs 15 residues. The CDR3 sequence is CASSLSTDSTDTQYF. CDR3 bases: TGTGCCAGCAGCCTGTCTACAGATAGCACAGATACGCAGTATTTT.

This chain joins TRBV27 and TRBJ2-7; possibly TRBD2 for D (6 bases). In germline, CDR1 is MNHEY, CDR2 SMNVEV (reference sequence). The CDR3 has 14 amino acids. Trimming took off 3 bases at V and 1 base at J, with 10 bases between the two ends. CDR3 in DNA: TGTGCCAGCAGTTTGGGGGGACCTTCCTACGAGCAGTACTTC. Its protein product is CASSLGGPSYEQYF.

This clonotype appeared a few times. The chain joins TRBV7-9 to TRBJ1-5; no reliable D call. This CDR3 region has 12 residues. The germline CDR1 and CDR2 sequences are SEHNR and FQNEAQ (reference sequence). Trimming pared 4 bases from V and 4 bases from J, leaving 5 bases between. The CDR3 loop is CASSSTNQPQHF. As DNA, the CDR3 is TGTGCCAGCAGCTCGACGAATCAGCCCCAGCATTTT.

The V and J genes are TRBV27 and TRBJ1-1; D is perhaps TRBD1 (5 bases). This CDR3 comprises 14 residues. Germline values: CDR1 MNHEY, CDR2 SMNVEV (reference sequence). V lost 2 bases and J 2 bases, leaving 9 bases between the germline ends. The CDR3 DNA sequence: TGTGCCAGCAGTTTAGGGGGGTCCAACACTGAAGCTTTCTTT. It translates to CASSLGGSNTEAFF.

This clonotype was recorded a few times. This sequence joins TRBV9 and TRBJ2-1, with 8 bases fitting TRBD1. The V segment lost 3 bases and the J segment 6 bases; nucleotides outside the gene matches: 5. The CDR3 has 14 amino acids. Germline values: CDR1 SGDLS, CDR2 YYNGEE. CDR3 protein: CASSDRDRFNEQFF. The CDR3, as DNA: TGTGCCAGCAGCGACCGGGACAGGTTCAATGAGCAGTTCTTC.

V is TRBV4-3 and J is TRBJ2-1; perhaps TRBD2 as D (5 bases). V was trimmed by 0 bases and J by 0 bases, leaving 18 bases between them. Germline-derived CDR1 and CDR2 are LGHNA and YSLEER. CDR3 length: 19 amino acids. CDR3: CASSQDTGIVGSSYNEQFF. CDR3 coding DNA: TGCGCCAGCAGCCAAGATACGGGGATCGTGGGAAGCTCCTACAATGAGCAGTTCTTC.

This clonotype was observed once. V and J are TRBV3-1 and TRBJ1-1; D perhaps matches TRBD1 (6 bases). The germline V and J ends were trimmed by 0 bases and 11 bases, with 13 bases remaining between them. Per the germline V gene, CDR1 is LGHDT and CDR2 is YNNKEL (reference sequence). This CDR3 has 13 amino acids. This chain's CDR3 is CASSQDPGASAFF. CDR3 nucleotides: TGTGCCAGCAGCCAAGACCCAGGGGCGAGCGCTTTCTTT.

J is TRBJ2-7 and V is TRBV4-1; D call uncertain. Germline lookup yields CDR1 MGHRA and CDR2 YSYEKL. V lost 0 bases to trimming and J lost 3 bases, with 6 bases between them. The CDR3 is 13 amino acids. This CDR3 is CASSQDPNYEQYF. The CDR3 DNA reads TGCGCCAGCAGCCAAGATCCCAACTACGAGCAGTACTTC.

The J gene is TRBJ2-1, the V gene TRBV29-1; perhaps D is TRBD1 or TRBD2 (6 bases each). Trimming left V 3 bases short and J 2 bases short, with 11 bases between. CDR3 length: 14 residues. Germline values: CDR1 SQVTM, CDR2 ANQGSEA. DNA of the CDR3: TGCAGCGTTGAGAACAGGGAGGCCTACAATGAGCAGTTCTTC. It yields the protein CSVENREAYNEQFF.

The table lists this clonotype with a count of one. This chain uses TRBV7-3 with TRBJ2-1; possible D gene TRBD1, 6 bases. Germline V lookup: CDR1 SGHTA, CDR2 FQGTGA. The germline V and J ends were trimmed by 7 bases and 8 bases, with 24 bases remaining between them. The CDR3 length is 16 residues. CDR3 DNA: TGTGCCAGCACCTCCCCAGGGGACACCCGTGGTGATGAGCAGTTCTTC. Translating it yields CASTSPGDTRGDEQFF.

The V gene is TRBV4-3, the J gene TRBJ2-1, with TRBD2 matching over 14 bases. The CDR3 has 16 residues. The trim removed 1 base at V and 8 bases at J, leaving 4 bases unmatched. Per the germline V gene, CDR1 is LGHNA and CDR2 is YSLEER. The CDR3 nucleotides read TGCGCCAGCAGCCAAGCCGGGACTAGCGGGAGCCATGAGCAGTTCTTC. Translating it yields CASSQAGTSGSHEQFF.

The chain has TRBV29-1 and TRBJ2-3; 12 nucleotides match TRBD2. The J segment lost 3 bases and the V segment lost 5 bases, leaving 9 bases of the junction unmatched. Germline V lookup: CDR1 SQVTM, CDR2 ANQGSEA. The CDR3 has 16 amino acids. CDR3 sequence reads: CSVSPSGRAWTDTQYF. The CDR3 DNA sequence: TGCAGCGTTTCGCCTAGCGGGAGGGCCTGGACAGATACGCAGTATTTT.